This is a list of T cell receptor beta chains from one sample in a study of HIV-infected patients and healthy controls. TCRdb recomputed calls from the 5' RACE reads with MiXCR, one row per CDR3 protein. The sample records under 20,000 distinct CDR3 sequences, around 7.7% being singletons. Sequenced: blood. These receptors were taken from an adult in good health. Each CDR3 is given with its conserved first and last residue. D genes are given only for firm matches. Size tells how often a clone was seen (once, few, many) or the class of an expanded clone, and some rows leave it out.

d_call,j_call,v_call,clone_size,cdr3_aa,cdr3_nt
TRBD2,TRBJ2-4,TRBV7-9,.,CASSPLAGGLAKNIQYF,TGTGCCAGCAGCCCCCTAGCGGGAGGACTAGCCAAAAACATTCAGTACTTC
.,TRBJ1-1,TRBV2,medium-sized,CASAIGLNTEAFF,TGTGCCAGCGCGATAGGGTTGAACACTGAAGCTTTCTTT
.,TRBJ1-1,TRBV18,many,CASSPPLGKGAFF,TGTGCCAGCTCACCACCGCTGGGGAAAGGAGCTTTCTTT
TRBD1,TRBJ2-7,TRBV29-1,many,CSVGGPGQGIREQYF,TGCAGCGTTGGGGGGCCGGGACAGGGGATTCGCGAGCAGTACTTC
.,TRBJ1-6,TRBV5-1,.,CASSATTSYNSPLHF,TGCGCCAGCAGCGCTACAACATCCTATAATTCACCCCTCCACTTT
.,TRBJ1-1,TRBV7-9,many,CASSFERTEAFF,TGTGCCAGCAGCTTTGAAAGGACTGAAGCTTTCTTT
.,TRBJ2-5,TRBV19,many,CASSTLDYQETQYF,TGTGCCAGTAGTACATTGGATTACCAAGAGACCCAGTACTTC
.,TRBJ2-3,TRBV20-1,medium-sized,CSALPRSGTDTQYF,TGCAGTGCCCTACCTAGGAGCGGGACAGATACGCAGTATTTT
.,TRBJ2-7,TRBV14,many,CASSQTPWGEQYF,TGTGCCAGCAGCCAAACACCTTGGGGGGAGCAGTACTTC
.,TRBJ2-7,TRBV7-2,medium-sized,CASSLGRGGRNIYEQYF,TGTGCCAGCAGCTTAGGAAGAGGGGGGCGGAATATCTACGAGCAGTACTTC
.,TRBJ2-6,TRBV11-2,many,CASSLTSGANVLTF,TGTGCCAGCAGCCTCACCTCTGGGGCCAACGTCCTGACTTTC
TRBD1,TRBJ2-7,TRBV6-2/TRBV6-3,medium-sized,CASSSHSLGQGKRYEQYF,TGTGCCAGCAGTTCCCACTCCCTGGGACAGGGAAAGCGCTACGAGCAGTACTTC
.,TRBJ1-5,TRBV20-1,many,CSAGGRSNQPQHF,TGCAGTGCTGGGGGGCGTAGCAATCAGCCCCAGCATTTT
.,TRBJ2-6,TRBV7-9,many,CASSGWVRSPTGANVLTF,TGTGCCAGCAGCGGATGGGTCCGTTCACCGACTGGGGCCAACGTCCTGACTTTC
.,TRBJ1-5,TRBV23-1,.,CASSQSLGLGSNQPQHF,TGCGCCAGCAGTCAATCGTTAGGGCTTGGTAGCAATCAGCCCCAGCATTTT
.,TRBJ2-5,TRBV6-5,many,CASSTPRDGQETQYF,TGTGCCAGCAGTACCCCCCGGGACGGCCAAGAGACCCAGTACTTC
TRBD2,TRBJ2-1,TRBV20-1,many,CSARVPRGEFF,TGCAGTGCTAGAGTCCCACGGGGGGAGTTCTTC
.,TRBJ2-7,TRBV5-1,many,CASSLGDRDRGEYF,TGCGCCAGCAGCTTGGGGGACCGGGACCGCGGCGAGTACTTC
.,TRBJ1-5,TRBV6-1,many,CASSVAGDSNQPQHF,TGTGCCAGCAGTGTGGCTGGGGATAGCAATCAGCCCCAGCATTTT
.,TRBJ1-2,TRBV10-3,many,CAISELAGGVYGYTF,TGTGCCATCAGTGAGTTGGCGGGGGGCGTCTATGGCTACACCTTC
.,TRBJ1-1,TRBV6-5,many,CASSYSQGLGTEAFF,TGTGCCAGCAGTTACTCGCAGGGGCTTGGTACTGAAGCTTTCTTT
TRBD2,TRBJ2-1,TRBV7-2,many,CASSSPRREGPPSHSYNEQFF,TGTGCCAGCAGCTCCCCGCGGCGGGAGGGCCCTCCTTCGCACTCCTACAATGAGCAGTTCTTC
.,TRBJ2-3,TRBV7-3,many,CASSSHTDTQYF,TGTGCCAGCAGCTCCCATACAGATACGCAGTATTTT
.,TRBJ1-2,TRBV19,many,CASSRGDLYTF,TGTGCCAGTAGTAGGGGGGACCTTTACACCTTC
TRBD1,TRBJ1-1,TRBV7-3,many,CASSNPGGQNTEAFF,TGTGCCAGCAGCAATCCAGGGGGCCAGAACACTGAAGCTTTCTTT
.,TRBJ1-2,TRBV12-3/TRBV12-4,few,CASSLKRLSYGYTF,TGTGCCAGCAGTTTAAAACGGCTTAGCTACGGCTACACCTTC
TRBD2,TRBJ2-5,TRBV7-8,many,CASSPLGREGTQYF,TGTGCCAGCAGCCCTCTGGGGCGGGAGGGGACCCAGTACTTC
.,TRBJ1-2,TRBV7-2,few,CASSLGLQGGYTF,TGTGCCAGCAGCTTAGGGTTGCAGGGCGGCTACACCTTC
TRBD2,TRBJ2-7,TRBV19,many,CASSFSRTSGTLREQYF,TGTGCCAGTAGTTTCTCCCGGACTAGCGGGACCCTTCGCGAGCAGTACTTC
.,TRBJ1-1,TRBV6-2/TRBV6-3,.,CASKRGNTEAFF,TGTGCCAGCAAAAGGGGGAACACTGAAGCTTTCTTT
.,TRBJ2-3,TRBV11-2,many,CASRLRSSTDTQYF,TGTGCCAGCAGGCTCCGTTCCAGCACAGATACGCAGTATTTT
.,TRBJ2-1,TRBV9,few,CASSVAGGTYNEQFF,TGTGCCAGCAGCGTAGCCGGCGGGACCTACAATGAGCAGTTCTTC
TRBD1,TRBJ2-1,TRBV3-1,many,CASSQRGQGRSEQFF,TGTGCCAGCAGCCAAAGGGGACAGGGGCGCAGTGAGCAGTTCTTC
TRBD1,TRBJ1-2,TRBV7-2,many,CASSLGDRVNYGYTF,TGTGCCAGCAGCTTAGGAGACAGGGTGAACTATGGCTACACCTTC
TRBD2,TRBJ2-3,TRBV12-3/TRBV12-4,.,CASSSAPGLAYADTQYF,TGTGCCAGCAGTTCTGCCCCGGGACTAGCGTACGCAGATACGCAGTATTTT
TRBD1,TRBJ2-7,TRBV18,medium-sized,CASSTEGAEQYF,TGTGCCAGCTCGACAGAGGGGGCCGAGCAGTACTTC
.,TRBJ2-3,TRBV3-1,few,CASRQTGQTDTQYF,TGTGCCAGCAGACAGACCGGACAGACAGATACGCAGTATTTT